This TCR beta chain was sequenced in a study of blood T cell repertoires in COVID-19. The overall study: From T cells, B-cell-depleted T cells, or PBMCs came the material, which was cDNA or gDNA.

In the source study's methods: Amplification with reference gene primers provided the estimates of nucleated cell counts. Assay: immunoSEQ multiplex PCR; the TCRdb copy retains only in-frame clones and omits some. For V, J and clone size, that table is used; D and trimming come from the DNA. Altogether over 200,000 clones are present, approximately 84% being singletons, with the ten largest covering approximately 8.1%. The sequencing sample was made of peripheral blood. This TCR was sampled from a woman aged 50 to 60 with active or convalescent COVID-19.

This chain's CDR3 is CASSPPNRGQSEAFF. The DNA of the CDR3 is TGTGCCAGCAGTCCACCGAACAGGGGGCAGAGTGAAGCTTTCTTT. The V and J genes are TRBV28 and TRBJ1-1; 9 nucleotides agree with TRBD1. Losses at the gene ends were 5 bases for V and 7 bases for J; bases not matched to a gene: 11. Germline V gene sequence: CDR1 MDHEN, CDR2 SYDVKM. CDR3 length: 15 amino acids.